This T cell receptor (beta chain) derives from a study of T-cell memory formation after mild COVID-19. Across the whole study: TCR clusters showed largely donor specificity. The study, taken as a whole, reports: Contracting CD8+ clones were enriched in EMRA, CD4+ mainly in CM and EM. Pre-infection memory already had some responding clones, implying cross-reactive memory joined.

The table lists this clonotype with a few counts. The target antigen is unknown. This CDR3 contains 15 residues. V lost 6 bases, J lost 0 bases, and 15 bases lay in between. TCRdb re-derived calls from the 5' RACE reads in MiXCR, one entry per CDR3 protein. The data hold about 470,000 distinct CDR3 sequences, with around a quarter observed a single time. The chain employs TRBV12-3 or TRBV12-4 and TRBJ2-7, with D tentatively TRBD2 (6 bases). Sequencing was done on a sample of PBMCs or a T cell subset sorted from them (not recorded which). The clonotype originates from an adult woman who had mild COVID-19 (a few samples of this study predate the infection). Cell type and time point are not known. The CDR3 is CASRSSASLSYEQYF. CDR3 bases: TGTGCCAGCAGATCTAGCGCATCCCTCTCCTACGAGCAGTACTTC.